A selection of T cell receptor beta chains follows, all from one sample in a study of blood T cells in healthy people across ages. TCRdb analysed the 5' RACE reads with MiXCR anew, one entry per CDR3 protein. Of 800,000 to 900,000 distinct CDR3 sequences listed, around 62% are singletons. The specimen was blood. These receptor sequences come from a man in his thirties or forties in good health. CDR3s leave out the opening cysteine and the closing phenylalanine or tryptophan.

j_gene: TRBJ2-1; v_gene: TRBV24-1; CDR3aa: ATRRTGTGYNEQF
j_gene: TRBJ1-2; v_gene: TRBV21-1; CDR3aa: ASSNSPNYGYT
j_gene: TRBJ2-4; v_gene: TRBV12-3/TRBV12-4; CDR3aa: ASSRRQGLGEQY
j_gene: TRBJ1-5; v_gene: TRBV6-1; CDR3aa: ASIGGTSNQPQH
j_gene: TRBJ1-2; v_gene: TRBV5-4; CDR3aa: ASSSVQGRSYGYT
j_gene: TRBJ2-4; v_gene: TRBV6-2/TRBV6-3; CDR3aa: ASSPRGPPKLAKNIQY
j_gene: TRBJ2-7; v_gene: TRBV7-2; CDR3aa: ASKNRGSSYEQY
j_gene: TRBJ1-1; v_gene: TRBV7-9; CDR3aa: ASSPRDSENTEAF
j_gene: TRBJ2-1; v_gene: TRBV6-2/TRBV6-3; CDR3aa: ASSYGLAGGNEQF
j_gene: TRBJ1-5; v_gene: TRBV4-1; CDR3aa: ASSQGPDRDNQPQH
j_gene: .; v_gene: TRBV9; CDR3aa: ASSETGTGIHEQY
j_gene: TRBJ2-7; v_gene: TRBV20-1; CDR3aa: SARSPSGTALYEQY
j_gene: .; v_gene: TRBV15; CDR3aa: ATSRGIGVNEQY
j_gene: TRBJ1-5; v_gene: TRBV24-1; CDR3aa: ATSDPNEGAAQH
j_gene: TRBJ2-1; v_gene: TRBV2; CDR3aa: ASTAGGYNEQF
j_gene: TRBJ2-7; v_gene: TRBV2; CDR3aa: ASRTNSGVYSYEQY
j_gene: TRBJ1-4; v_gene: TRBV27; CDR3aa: ASSWDRGTAWEKLF
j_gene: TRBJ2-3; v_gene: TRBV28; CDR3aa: ASSSLSGGADTQY
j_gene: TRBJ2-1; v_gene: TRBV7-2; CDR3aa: ASSLVSPHNEQF
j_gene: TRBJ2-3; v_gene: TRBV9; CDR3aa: ASSGQTDVNADTQY
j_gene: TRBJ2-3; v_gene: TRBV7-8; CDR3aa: ASSQPETSVPTDTQY
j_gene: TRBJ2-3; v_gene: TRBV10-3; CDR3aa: AISKDSRDTQY
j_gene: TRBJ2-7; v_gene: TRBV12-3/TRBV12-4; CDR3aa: ASMDRFHYEQY
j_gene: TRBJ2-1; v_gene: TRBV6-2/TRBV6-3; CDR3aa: ASRGDNEQF
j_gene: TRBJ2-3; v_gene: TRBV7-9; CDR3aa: ASSQRLVADTQY
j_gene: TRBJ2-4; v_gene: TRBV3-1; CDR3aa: ASSQVSGAGFEQY
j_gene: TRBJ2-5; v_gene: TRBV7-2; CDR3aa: ASSTRTEETQY
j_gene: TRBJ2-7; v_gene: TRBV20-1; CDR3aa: SARARAANYEQY
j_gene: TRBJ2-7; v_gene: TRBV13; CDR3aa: ASSAGDTLQQY
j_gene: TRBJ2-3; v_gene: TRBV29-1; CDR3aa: SVEVGRGSTDTQY
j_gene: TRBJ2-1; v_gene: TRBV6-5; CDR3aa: ASSYSGGSSGYEQF
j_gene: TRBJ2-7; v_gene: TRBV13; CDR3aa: ASSLSGRGQGQYEQY